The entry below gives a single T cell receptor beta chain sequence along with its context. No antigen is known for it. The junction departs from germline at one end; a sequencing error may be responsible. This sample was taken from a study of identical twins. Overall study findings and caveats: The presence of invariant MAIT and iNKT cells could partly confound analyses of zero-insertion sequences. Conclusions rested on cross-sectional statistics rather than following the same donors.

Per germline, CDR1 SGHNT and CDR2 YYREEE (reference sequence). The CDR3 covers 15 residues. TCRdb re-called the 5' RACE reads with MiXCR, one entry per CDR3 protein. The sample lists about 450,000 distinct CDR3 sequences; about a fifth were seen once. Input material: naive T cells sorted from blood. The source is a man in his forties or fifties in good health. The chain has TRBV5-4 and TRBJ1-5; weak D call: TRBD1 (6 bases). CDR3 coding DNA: TGTGCCGGCAGCACCGACGGACAGAGCAATCAGCCCCAGCATTTT. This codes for CAGSTDGQSNQPQHF.